The clone carrying this T cell receptor (beta chain) was seen more than once but under ten times. Its antigen remains unknown. Germline assignment: CDR1 LNHNV and CDR2 YYDKDF (reference sequence). The V segment lost 0 bases and the J segment 1 base; nucleotides outside the gene matches: 7. This CDR3 spans 17 amino acids. These data are taken from a study of identical twins. Template switching added a universal primer site; cDNA carried unique molecular identifiers. TCRdb re-derived calls from the 5' RACE reads in MiXCR, one entry per CDR3 protein. The sample consists of about 700,000 distinct CDR3 sequences, approximately 6% of them appearing once. Study-level findings and limits: While abundant cord blood beta clonotypes carried fewer insertions, memory repertoires showed no such pattern. Out-of-frame alpha sequences shared between twins exhibited an excess of low generation probability. Sharing of beta out-of-frame sequences by twins showed a weaker excess.

The chain uses TRBV15 and TRBJ1-1; the match to TRBD1 covers 8 bases. The TCR sequence derives from a young man in good health. The sequenced sample consisted of naive T cells sorted from blood. The CDR3 DNA is TGTGCCACCAGCAGAGATCAGGGGGCGCGGTGGAACACTGAAGCTTTCTTT. It specifies CATSRDQGARWNTEAFF.